This T cell receptor beta chain was identified in a study of T cells after somatic rescue of genetic block. Assay: immunoSEQ multiplex PCR; the TCRdb copy retains only in-frame clones and omits some. The repertoire includes around 64,000 clones, 92% of them detected once, and around 2.8% sits in the top ten. This clone came up once. The specimen sequenced was peripheral blood mononuclear cells (PBMCs). This clonotype was obtained from a man aged 40-49 years.

The CDR3 region has the DNA TGTGCCAGCAGCGTAGGAGCGGGGGGGCAATATTTT. As protein: CASSVGAGGQYF. The chain carries TRBV9 and TRBJ2-3; TRBD2 matches 10 bases. The CDR3 is 12 amino acids. Germline CDR1 and CDR2: SGDLS and YYNGEE. The ends lost 0 bases at V and 15 bases at J; junction bases unmatched: 4. The entire variable domain, with the rest obtained from reference TRBV9 and TRBJ2-3, is as follows: DSGVTQTPKHLITATGQRVTLRCSPRSGDLSVYWYQQSLDQGLQFLIQYYNGEERAKGNILERFSAQQFPDLHSELNLSSLELGDSALYFCASSVGAGGQYFGPGTRLTVL.